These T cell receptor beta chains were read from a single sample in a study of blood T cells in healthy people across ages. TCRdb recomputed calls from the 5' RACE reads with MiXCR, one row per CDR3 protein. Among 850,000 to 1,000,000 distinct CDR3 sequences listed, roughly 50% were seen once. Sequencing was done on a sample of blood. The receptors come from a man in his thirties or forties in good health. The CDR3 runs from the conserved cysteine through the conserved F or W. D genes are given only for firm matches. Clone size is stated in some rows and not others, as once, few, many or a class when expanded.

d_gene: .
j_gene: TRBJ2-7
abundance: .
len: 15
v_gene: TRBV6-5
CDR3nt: TGTGCCAGCAGTTACGCGATTGCAGGGCCCTACGAGCAGTACTTC
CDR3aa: CASSYAIAGPYEQYF

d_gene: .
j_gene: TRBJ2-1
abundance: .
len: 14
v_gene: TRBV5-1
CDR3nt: TGCGCCAGCGTCCTCGTTGAGGACTACAATGAGCAGTTCTTC
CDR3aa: CASVLVEDYNEQFF

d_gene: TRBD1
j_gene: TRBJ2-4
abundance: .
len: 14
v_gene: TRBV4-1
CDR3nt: TGCGCCAGCCGCCTTGGACAGGGGGCAAGTGAGCAGTACTTC
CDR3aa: CASRLGQGASEQYF

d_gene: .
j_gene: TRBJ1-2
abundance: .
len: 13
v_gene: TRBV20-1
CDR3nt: TGCAGTGCTAGAGAGGACAGAATTGATGGCTACACCTTC
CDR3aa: CSAREDRIDGYTF

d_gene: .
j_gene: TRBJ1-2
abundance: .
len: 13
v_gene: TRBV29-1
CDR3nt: TGCAGCGTTGCTGGCGCGGGACTCTATGGCTACACCTTC
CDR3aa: CSVAGAGLYGYTF

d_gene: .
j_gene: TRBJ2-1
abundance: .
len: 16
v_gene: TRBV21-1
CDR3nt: TGTGCCAGCAGCAAAGAGGAGACAGGGGAGGCTAATGAGCAGTTCTTC
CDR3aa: CASSKEETGEANEQFF

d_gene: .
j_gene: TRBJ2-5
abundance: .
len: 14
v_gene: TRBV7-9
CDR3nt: TGTGCCAGCAGCGACCCACTAGATGCCGAGACCCAGTACTTC
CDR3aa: CASSDPLDAETQYF

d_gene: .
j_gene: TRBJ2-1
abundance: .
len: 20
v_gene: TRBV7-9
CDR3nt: TGTGCCAGCAGCTTAATTAACCTCGGGACACTCCGGGGCTCCTACAATGAGCAGTTCTTC
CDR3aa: CASSLINLGTLRGSYNEQFF

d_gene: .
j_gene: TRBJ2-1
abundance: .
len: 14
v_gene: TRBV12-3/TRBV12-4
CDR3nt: TGTGCCAGCAGTTTAGTTGGACGGGTCAATGAGCAGTTCTTC
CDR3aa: CASSLVGRVNEQFF

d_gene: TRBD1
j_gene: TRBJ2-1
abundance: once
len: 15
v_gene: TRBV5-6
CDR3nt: TGTGCCAGCAGCTTAGGACAGGGGGCGCGACTTGAGCAGTTCTTC
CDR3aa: CASSLGQGARLEQFF